Described below is a single T cell receptor (beta chain) sequence and its context. The sample comes from a study of blood T cell repertoires in COVID-19. Study in general: Acute-phase and convalescent COVID-19 samples originated in the United States, Italy and Spain.

Authors' analysis steps: Estimates of nucleated cell counts were drawn from the amplification of reference gene primers. The assay was immunoSEQ multiplex PCR, and TCRdb's table has in-frame clones only and misses some. Clone size and V and J calls were adopted from that table, with D and trimming inferred from the DNA. The sample holds roughly 250,000 clones; about 88% are singletons and the top ten take approximately 0.89%. The CDR3 is made up of 12 amino acids. Trimming took 2 bases from V and 8 from J, leaving 9 bases between them. Germline CDR1 reads GTSNPN; CDR2 reads SVGIG (reference sequence).

The rearrangement uses TRBV30 and TRBJ1-4; no clear D. This TCR came from a man aged 40-50 years with acute or convalescent COVID-19. The sample taken for sequencing was peripheral blood. CDR3 amino acids: CAWSPNREKLFF. CDR3 coding DNA: TGTGCCTGGAGTCCCAACCGGGAAAAACTGTTTTTT.